Following are 22 T cell receptor beta chains from one sample sequenced in a study of monozygotic twins with inflammatory bowel disease. No DNA is given; TCRdb re-called the 5' RACE reads and lists each CDR3 protein once. The table lists roughly 300,000 distinct CDR3 sequences, with 5.6% in the top ten. Sample: blood. The receptor set was obtained from a human donor with ulcerative colitis or Crohn's disease, or a healthy co-twin of an affected twin (not recorded which).

J is TRBJ2-2 and V is TRBV10-1; lacking DNA, the TRBD1 call made by TCRdb goes unchecked. Per the germline V gene, CDR1 is WNHNN and CDR2 is SYGVQD (reference sequence). The CDR3 is 14 residues long. The CDR3 sequence is CASSATRGREELFF.

The chain joins TRBV19 to TRBJ2-7. The CDR3 contains 15 residues. Germline CDR1 is LNHDA and CDR2 is SQIVND (reference sequence). This chain's CDR3 is CASSIWSGGTYEQYF.

This chain uses TRBV27 with TRBJ2-2; checking the TCRdb D call of TRBD1 is not possible without DNA. In germline, CDR1 is MNHEY, CDR2 SMNVEV (reference sequence). This CDR3 contains 15 residues. The CDR3 here is CASSLGTGLGGELFF.

This chain joins TRBV7-2 and TRBJ1-5; lacking DNA, the TRBD1 call made by TCRdb goes unchecked. Germline CDR1 and CDR2: SGHTA and FQGNSA. The CDR3 loop spans 14 amino acids. CDR3 loop: CASSLGWGSQPQHF.

The CDR3 sequence is CASSYSFSPTDTQYF. This rearrangement joins TRBV6-5 to TRBJ2-3. The germline V gene has CDR1 MNHEY and CDR2 SVGAGI. The CDR3 has 15 residues.

The V gene is TRBV7-2, the J gene TRBJ1-4; the D call from TCRdb, TRBD1, cannot be confirmed without DNA. This CDR3 has 16 amino acids. The germline V gene encodes CDR1 SGHTA and CDR2 FQGNSA. The CDR3 spells CASSLGSARANEKLFF.

The chain links TRBV6-5 to TRBJ2-7. The CDR3 spans 16 residues. CDR1 and CDR2 (germline): MNHEY, SVGAGI. This chain's CDR3 is CASSYSWETSSYEQYF.

This CDR3 reads CASSGAPAREYF. The chain recombines TRBV6-5 with TRBJ2-7; TCRdb's D gene call, TRBD1, goes unchecked for lack of DNA. Germline V gives CDR1 MNHEY, CDR2 SVGAGI. The CDR3 sequence is 12 residues long.

The chain combines TRBV10-3 with TRBJ2-3; there is no DNA to check the TCRdb D call of TRBD1. CDR1 is ENHRY, CDR2 SYGVKD, per germline. This CDR3 spans 16 amino acids. The CDR3 loop reads CAISDVPGDQTDTQYF.

This chain links TRBV11-2 with TRBJ2-7. The CDR3 runs to 13 residues. The V gene's germline CDR1 is SGHAT and CDR2 FQNNGV. The CDR3: CASSLRQAWEQYF.

The chain couples TRBV9 to TRBJ1-2. Germline V lookup: CDR1 SGDLS, CDR2 YYNGEE. The CDR3 covers 15 residues. The CDR3 reads CASSVAGSATYGYTF.

This sequence joins TRBV7-2 and TRBJ1-2; TCRdb names TRBD1, which stays unverified in the absence of DNA. The CDR3 is 14 amino acids. The germline V gene has CDR1 SGHTA and CDR2 FQGNSA. The CDR3 protein is CASSSYAQGKGYTF.

V is TRBV3-1 and J is TRBJ2-7; TCRdb indicates TRBD1, and absent DNA this call remains unverified. The CDR3 is 15 residues long. Per germline, CDR1 LGHDT and CDR2 YNNKEL (reference sequence). The CDR3 sequence: CASSPPREFSYEQYF.

This chain links TRBV25-1 with TRBJ2-5. The CDR3 consists of 13 residues. CDR1 MGHDK and CDR2 SYGVNS come from the germline V gene. Here the CDR3 reads CASKRGSQETQYF.

The chain is built from TRBV5-1 and TRBJ2-2. This CDR3 has 14 residues. From germline, CDR1 is SGHRS and CDR2 YFSETQ. CDR3 region: CASSRTYNTGELFF.

This sequence joins TRBV5-4 and TRBJ2-3; lacking DNA, the TRBD2 call made by TCRdb goes unchecked. The CDR3 contains 15 residues. Germline assignment: CDR1 SGHNT and CDR2 YYREEE (reference sequence). CDR3 amino acids: CASSPIAGGTDTQYF. The complete variable domain, with remaining parts taken from reference TRBV5-4 and TRBJ2-3, reads ETGVTQSPTHLIKTRGQQVTLRCSSQSGHNTVSWYQQALGQGPQFIFQYYREEENGRGNFPPRFSGLQFPNYSSELNVNALELDDSALYLCASSPIAGGTDTQYFGPGTRLTVL.

The gene calls are TRBV3-1 and TRBJ2-3; without DNA, the TCRdb call of TRBD1 cannot be checked. Germline V CDR1 and CDR2: LGHDT, YNNKEL (reference sequence). The CDR3 is made up of 15 amino acids. CDR3 amino acids: CASSKRQGVADTQYF.

This chain links TRBV20-1 with TRBJ2-1; the D call of TRBD2 rests on TCRdb alone, since no DNA is present to check it. The CDR3 has 18 residues. Looked up from germline, CDR1 is DFQATT and CDR2 is SNEGSKA (reference sequence). CDR3 sequence reads: CSAPTGLVRLSSYNEQFF.

The chain combines TRBV24-1 with TRBJ2-1; TCRdb names TRBD1, which stays unverified in the absence of DNA. CDR1 is KGHDR, CDR2 SFDVKD, per germline. The CDR3 is 15 amino acids. CDR3 sequence reads: CATSDVGTGFDEQFF.

The rearrangement joins TRBV7-6 to TRBJ1-5. CDR3 length: 15 amino acids. Germline V gene lookup returns CDR1 SGHVS and CDR2 FNYEAQ. This chain's CDR3 is CASSSLSYGNQPQHF.

The chain recombines TRBV7-2 with TRBJ2-3; TCRdb outputs TRBD2, but without DNA this stays unchecked. The CDR3 has 14 amino acids. Germline assignment: CDR1 SGHTA and CDR2 FQGNSA. The CDR3: CASRLTSGGDTQYF.

The chain has TRBV28 and TRBJ2-7; the TCRdb D gene call, TRBD2, has no DNA to confirm it. This CDR3 is 14 amino acids long. In germline, CDR1 is MDHEN, CDR2 SYDVKM. The CDR3: CASSPPGGRYEQYF.